This T cell receptor beta chain was captured in a study of T-cell memory formation after mild COVID-19. TCRdb reanalysed the 5' RACE reads using MiXCR and keeps one entry per CDR3 protein. Of about 290,000 distinct CDR3 sequences listed, around a sixth are singletons. The V gene lost 5 bases and the J gene lost 15 bases, with 11 bases spanning the gap. This CDR3 is built from 11 residues. Germline CDR1 reads SGHTA; CDR2 reads FQGNSA. The sequencing sample was made of PBMCs or a T cell subset sorted from them (not recorded which). The TCR was taken from a man between 18 and 35 years old who had mild COVID-19 (a few samples of this study predate the infection). Cell type and time point are not known. The chain couples TRBV7-2 to TRBJ1-6; D is unclear. The CDR3 bases are TGTGCCAGCAGCCCCGGCGGCGTCCTCCACTTT. It translates to CASSPGGVLHF. Full variable domain (outside the CDR3, taken from reference TRBV7-2 and TRBJ1-6): GAGVSQSPSNKVTEKGKDVELRCDPISGHTALYWYRQSLGQGLEFLIYFQGNSAPDKSGLPSDRFSAERTGGSVSTLTIQRTQQEDSAVYLCASSPGGVLHFGNGTRLTVT.